The 8 T cell receptor beta chains reported below all come from one sample, sequenced in a study of memory B cells and T cells in multiple sclerosis. The protocol was immunoSEQ multiplex PCR, while the TCRdb copy is restricted to in-frame clones and leaves out a portion. The repertoire holds about 32,000 clones, about 83% seen once, with roughly 2.7% in the top ten. These receptors have no known antigen. After stimulus-free culture, autoproliferating CFSE-dim and non-proliferating CFSE-high T cells were sequenced separately. Roughly 4.8x10^7 CFSE-labeled PBMCs were cultured 7 to 8 days unstimulated, then replicate wells were pooled. The sequenced sample was PBMCs from blood kept in culture. The receptors derive from a human donor with multiple sclerosis.

The CDR3 reads CASSVPGQTDTIYF. Written as DNA, the CDR3 is TGTGCCAGCAGCGTACCGGGACAGACGGACACCATATATTTT. V and J are TRBV7-6 and TRBJ1-3, with 7 bases fitting TRBD1. The CDR3 has 14 residues. Germline-derived CDR1 and CDR2 are SGHVS and FNYEAQ. Trimming took 5 bases from V and 8 from J; bases not matched to a gene: 9.

This chain links TRBV2 with TRBJ1-6; a weak D match, TRBD1 (6 bases). Germline assignment: CDR1 SNHLY and CDR2 FYNNEI. The CDR3 covers 13 residues. V was clipped by 6 bases and J by 7 bases, with 10 bases between them. CDR3 sequence reads: CASSGQPNSPLHF. CDR3 DNA: TGTGCCAGCAGCGGACAGCCCAATTCACCCCTCCACTTT.

This chain links TRBV30 with TRBJ2-7; D may be TRBD1 (5 bases). The ends were cut back, 8 bases at V and 3 bases at J, with 23 bases in the middle. Germline CDR1 and CDR2: GTSNPN and SVGIG (reference sequence). There are 15 residues in the CDR3. The CDR3 region has the DNA TGTGCCCTCATATCGGCGACGACAGAAATCTACGAGCAGTACTTC. Encoded protein: CALISATTEIYEQYF.

The chain's CDR3 is CASRTPGLASEQYF. CDR3 coding DNA: TGTGCCAGCAGAACACCGGGACTAGCGAGTGAGCAGTACTTC. The V and J genes are TRBV2 and TRBJ2-7, with TRBD2 matching 10 bases. Looked up from germline, CDR1 is SNHLY and CDR2 is FYNNEI. J was trimmed by 7 bases and V by 6 bases; bases with no gene match: 9. There are 14 residues in the CDR3.

The rearrangement joins TRBV2 to TRBJ2-5; TRBD2 might be the D (6 bases). This CDR3 region has 14 residues. With 8 bases removed from V and 3 bases from J, the gap between germline ends came to 16 bases. Germline V gene lookup returns CDR1 SNHLY and CDR2 FYNNEI. The CDR3 loop reads CASPTWLAEETQYF. CDR3 in DNA: TGTGCCAGCCCCACGTGGTTAGCGGAAGAGACCCAGTACTTC.

The rearrangement uses TRBV6-6 and TRBJ2-5; D remains unclear. Germline V gene data show CDR1 as MNHNY and CDR2 as SVGAGI (reference sequence). CDR3 size: 15 residues. V lost 4 bases, J lost 3 bases, and 15 bases lay in between. The CDR3 bases are TGTGCCAGCAGTTCCACTACGGTACGAAAAGAGACCCAGTACTTC. Translating it yields CASSSTTVRKETQYF.

The chain has TRBV6-5 and TRBJ2-7; 9 positions agree with TRBD1. CDR1 is MNHEY and CDR2 is SVGAGI in the germline V gene. This CDR3 has 13 residues. The ends lost 5 bases at V and 7 bases at J; junction bases unmatched: 6. The CDR3 region is CASSETGGGEQYF. The CDR3, as DNA: TGTGCCAGCAGTGAGACAGGGGGAGGAGAGCAGTACTTC.

V gene TRBV28 combines with J gene TRBJ2-2, with TRBD1 as a possible D gene (6 bases). V was shortened by 10 bases and J by 2 bases, with 17 bases between the two germline ends. The CDR3 is made up of 15 amino acids. CDR1 MDHEN and CDR2 SYDVKM come from the germline V gene. The CDR3: CATVRGGPNTGELFF. As DNA, the CDR3 is TGTGCCACCGTCCGAGGGGGACCCAACACCGGGGAGCTGTTTTTT. Full variable domain (rest looked up from reference TRBV28 and TRBJ2-2): DVKVTQSSRYLVKRTGEKVFLECVQDMDHENMFWYRQDPGLGLRLIYFSYDVKMKEKGDIPEGYSVSREKKERFSLILESASTNQTSMYLCATVRGGPNTGELFFGEGSRLTVL.